This entry lists 27 T cell receptor beta chains sequenced from one sample in a study of memory CD4+ T cells and cytomegalovirus serostatus. The sort gate was single viable CD3+CD4+CD8-CD45RO+ cells for memory CD4+ T cells. The method was immunoSEQ multiplex PCR; TCRdb's version includes in-frame clones alone and lacks a portion of them. The sample contains roughly 40,000 clones, around three quarters of which appear only once. Sequencing used memory CD4+ T cells from blood. The receptors were sampled from an adult in good health and CMV-seronegative.

CDR3 protein: CATSRSEGRNYGYTF. CDR3 nucleotide sequence: TGTGCCACCAGCAGGTCTGAAGGTCGTAACTATGGCTACACCTTC. This chain joins TRBV15 and TRBJ1-2; no clear D gene. Germline V gene sequence: CDR1 LNHNV, CDR2 YYDKDF (reference sequence). CDR3 length: 15 amino acids. Trimming removed 3 bases from V and 1 base from J, with 12 bases in between.

The chain has TRBV29-1 and TRBJ1-2; TRBD1 matches 9 bases. J lost 2 bases, V lost 6 bases, and 7 bases had no gene match. This CDR3 spans 14 amino acids. From germline, CDR1 is SQVTM and CDR2 ANQGSEA. Written as DNA, the CDR3 is TGCAGCGTGACCGGAACAGGGGGCAACTATGGCTACACCTTC. Protein product: CSVTGTGGNYGYTF.

Remarks on this clone: One junction end disagrees with the germline gene, perhaps due to a read error. The CDR3 spells CASSEYRDRKLFF. In DNA, the CDR3 is TGCGCCAGCAGCGAGTACCGGGACCGAAAACTGTTTTTT. V gene TRBV10-1 combines with J gene TRBJ1-4, with D possibly TRBD1 on 5 matching bases. This CDR3 contains 13 residues. Germline CDR1 and CDR2: WNHNN and SYGVQD (reference sequence).

This chain uses TRBV11-3 with TRBJ2-2; maybe TRBD2 (5 bases). This CDR3 has 15 amino acids. Germline-derived CDR1 and CDR2 are SGHNT and YENEEA. The germline V and J ends were trimmed by 4 bases and 3 bases, with 12 bases remaining between them. This CDR3 reads CASSYEDSYTGELFF. The CDR3 DNA follows: TGTGCCAGCAGCTACGAGGACTCCTACACCGGGGAGCTGTTTTTT.

This clone came up a few times. This chain uses TRBV4-1 with TRBJ2-7; D is perhaps TRBD1 or TRBD2 (5 bases each). The CDR3 consists of 14 residues. The germline V and J ends were trimmed by 4 bases and 6 bases, with 16 bases remaining between them. Per germline, CDR1 MGHRA and CDR2 YSYEKL. In DNA form, the CDR3 reads TGCGCCAGCAGCCGGGGAACAGGACTGGCCGAGCAGTACTTC. The encoded protein is CASSRGTGLAEQYF.

The chain employs TRBV5-1 and TRBJ2-6; the D gene is possibly TRBD1 (6 bases). The CDR3 has 17 residues. Germline assignment: CDR1 SGHRS and CDR2 YFSETQ. The V end lost 3 bases, the J end lost 0 bases, and 13 bases lay between the germline ends. The DNA for the CDR3 is TGCGCCAGCAGCTCGGCAGGGGCAATCTCTGGGGCCAACGTCCTGACTTTC. Translated: CASSSAGAISGANVLTF.

The chain is built from TRBV19 and TRBJ2-2; weak D call: TRBD2 (10 bases). From germline, CDR1 is LNHDA and CDR2 SQIVND (reference sequence). The CDR3 totals 20 residues. V gave up 4 bases and J gave up 7 bases, with 31 bases separating them. This CDR3 is CASSTARQGGSSGRIGELFF. CDR3 DNA: TGTGCCAGTAGTACAGCGCGACAGGGGGGATCTAGCGGGAGAATCGGGGAGCTGTTTTTT.

This clone appeared a few times. The J gene is TRBJ1-1, the V gene TRBV5-1; D is unclear. Germline lookup yields CDR1 SGHRS and CDR2 YFSETQ. V gave up 0 bases and J gave up 6 bases, with 15 bases separating them. The CDR3 contains 15 residues. The CDR3 DNA reads as TGCGCCAGCAGCTTGGCCCTCGCGGATACGGCTGAAGCTTTCTTT. Encoded protein: CASSLALADTAEAFF.

The rearrangement links TRBV7-9 to TRBJ1-1; D remains unclear. CDR1 SEHNR and CDR2 FQNEAQ come from the germline V gene (reference sequence). This CDR3 contains 14 residues. V was shortened by 5 bases and J by 11 bases, with 21 bases between the two germline ends. Written as DNA, the CDR3 is TGTGCCAGCAGCCGTCCCCCAACATCCGGCGGGGCTTTCTTT. Amino acid sequence: CASSRPPTSGGAFF.

Points on this clone: Mismatch with germline at one junction end may stem from a read error. V gene TRBV20-1 combines with J gene TRBJ2-7; 11 bases agree with TRBD2. The CDR3 has 11 amino acids. Germline V lookup: CDR1 DFQATT, CDR2 SNEGSKA (reference sequence). The CDR3 DNA reads TGCAGTGCTAGAGCTAGCGGGAGGACCCTATTC. It yields the protein CSARASGRTLF.

This chain joins TRBV29-1 and TRBJ1-2; D unresolved. Trimming shortened V by 1 base and J by 0 bases, and 9 bases separated the two germline ends. The CDR3 length is 14 residues. Germline lookup yields CDR1 SQVTM and CDR2 ANQGSEA. This CDR3 reads CSVEVPFPNYGYTF. The CDR3 nucleotides read TGCAGCGTTGAAGTTCCCTTCCCTAACTATGGCTACACCTTC.

The chain carries TRBV9 and TRBJ1-1; D call uncertain. Germline V CDR1 and CDR2: SGDLS, YYNGEE. This CDR3 is 13 amino acids long. V was pared by 1 base and J by 0 bases, with 4 bases between. CDR3 sequence (DNA): TGTGCCAGCAGCGTATGGGTGAACACTGAAGCTTTCTTT. As protein: CASSVWVNTEAFF.

V and J are TRBV27 and TRBJ2-3; no firm D call. The V gene's germline CDR1 is MNHEY and CDR2 SMNVEV (reference sequence). CDR3 length: 16 amino acids. V gave up 5 bases and J gave up 1 base, with 16 bases separating them. The CDR3 DNA reads TGTGCCAGCAGTCCCGCCCCATCCGCCGGCACAGATACGCAGTATTTT. As protein: CASSPAPSAGTDTQYF.

The chain carries TRBV10-2 and TRBJ2-3; no clear D gene. The ends were cut back, 5 bases at V and 1 base at J, with 13 bases in the middle. CDR3 length equals 15 residues. The germline V gene encodes CDR1 WSHSY and CDR2 SAAADI. The DNA of the CDR3 is TGCGCCAGCAGTCTCCCTGGTGAGGGCACAGATACGCAGTATTTT. Translated, it gives CASSLPGEGTDTQYF.

The chain carries TRBV5-1 and TRBJ2-1, with 9 positions matching TRBD2. Per germline, CDR1 SGHRS and CDR2 YFSETQ. V lost 9 bases and J lost 6; bases outside the gene matches: 10. This CDR3 is built from 14 residues. CDR3: CATARTSASNEQFF. CDR3 DNA sequence: TGCGCCACCGCGCGGACTAGCGCGTCCAATGAGCAGTTCTTC.

This chain links TRBV5-4 with TRBJ2-1; D unresolved. Germline V gene sequence: CDR1 SGHNT, CDR2 YYREEE (reference sequence). The V end lost 0 bases, the J end lost 3 bases, and 4 bases lay between the germline ends. This CDR3 region has 13 residues. CDR3 amino acids: CASSLDRYNEQFF. In DNA, the CDR3 is TGTGCCAGCAGCTTGGATCGCTACAATGAGCAGTTCTTC.

This clone came up a few times. The chain employs TRBV5-8 and TRBJ2-6; no firm D call. CDR3 length: 15 amino acids. Trimming stripped 2 bases from V and 0 bases from J, with 6 bases between. Germline V CDR1 and CDR2: SGHTS, YDEGEE. CDR3 region: CASSFGNSGANVLTF. CDR3 DNA: TGTGCCAGCAGCTTCGGCAACTCTGGGGCCAACGTCCTGACTTTC.

CDR3 sequence: CASRPTYGEAETF. CDR3 DNA: TGTGCCAGCAGACCCACTTATGGGGAGGCCGAAACCTTC. The rearrangement uses TRBV5-5 and TRBJ1-2; D gene uncertain. Trimming pared 5 bases from V and 14 bases from J, leaving 22 bases between. There are 13 residues in the CDR3. Germline V gene lookup returns CDR1 SGHKS and CDR2 YYEKEE (reference sequence).

The gene calls are TRBV5-4 and TRBJ1-2; tentative D call: TRBD1 (5 bases). Germline V gene data show CDR1 as SGHNT and CDR2 as YYREEE (reference sequence). The CDR3 extends over 16 amino acids. V lost 4 bases, J lost 6 bases, and 22 bases lay in between. This CDR3 is CASSPETVLGMNGYTF. CDR3 nucleotide sequence: TGTGCCAGCAGCCCGGAGACAGTTCTTGGGATGAATGGCTACACCTTC.

The chain carries TRBV4-1 and TRBJ2-2; D may be TRBD2 (6 bases). CDR3 size: 15 residues. V dropped 5 bases and J dropped 2 bases, with 12 bases sitting between them. The germline V gene has CDR1 MGHRA and CDR2 YSYEKL. The CDR3 nucleotides read TGCGCCAGCAGCACGACTAGAGCAAACACCGGGGAGCTGTTTTTT. Its protein product is CASSTTRANTGELFF.

This chain links TRBV5-1 with TRBJ1-6; D unclear. The CDR3 has 15 residues. Trimming took 1 base from V and 9 from J, leaving 14 bases between them. In germline, CDR1 is SGHRS, CDR2 YFSETQ. DNA for the CDR3: TGCGCCAGCAGCTTGCTTGGCAGGTCAGCTTCACCCCTCCACTTT. It translates to CASSLLGRSASPLHF.

The chain combines TRBV20-1 with TRBJ1-1; tentative D call: TRBD1 (6 bases). Deletions cut 4 bases from V and 3 bases from J, with 6 bases between. Looked up from germline, CDR1 is DFQATT and CDR2 is SNEGSKA (reference sequence). The CDR3 contains 11 residues. CDR3 nucleotides: TGCAGTGCTAACAGGGACACTGAAGCTTTCTTT. This translates into CSANRDTEAFF.

This sequence joins TRBV6-1 and TRBJ1-5; tentative D call: TRBD1 (6 bases). CDR3 length: 15 amino acids. Germline CDR1 and CDR2: MNHNS and SASEGT. V lost 6 bases, J lost 7 bases, and 19 bases lay in between. CDR3 loop: CASSPDSGAGQPQHF. In DNA, the CDR3 is TGTGCCAGCAGCCCGGACAGTGGGGCAGGGCAGCCCCAGCATTTT.

The chain couples TRBV30 to TRBJ1-1, with D possibly TRBD1 on 5 matching bases. CDR1 and CDR2 (germline): GTSNPN, SVGIG (reference sequence). This CDR3 has 12 amino acids. Trimming took off 3 bases at V and 4 bases at J, with 9 bases between the two ends. The CDR3, as DNA: TGTGCCTGGAGATATGGGGGCACTGAAGCTTTCTTT. This sequence encodes CAWRYGGTEAFF.

V gene TRBV11-2 combines with J gene TRBJ1-2; D is ambiguous. The CDR3 totals 15 residues. V shed 5 bases and J shed 8 bases, with 21 bases lying between them. Germline assignment: CDR1 SGHAT and CDR2 FQNNGV. The CDR3 protein is CASSPRLTSNDGYTF. CDR3 nucleotide sequence: TGTGCCAGCAGCCCGCGGTTGACATCCAATGACGGCTACACCTTC. The full variable domain, its missing parts supplied by reference TRBV11-2 and TRBJ1-2, is EAGVAQSPRYKIIEKRQSVAFWCNPISGHATLYWYQQILGQGPKLLIQFQNNGVVDDSQLPKDRFSAERLKGVDSTLKIQPAKLEDSAVYLCASSPRLTSNDGYTFGSGTRLTVV.

This clone came up a few times. The CDR3 sequence: CATSRVGLLPSNQPQHF. The CDR3 DNA is TGTGCCACCAGCAGAGTAGGACTGCTTCCTAGCAATCAGCCCCAGCATTTT. The J gene is TRBJ1-5, the V gene TRBV15; no clear D. Germline V gene sequence: CDR1 LNHNV, CDR2 YYDKDF (reference sequence). The V end lost 1 base, the J end lost 0 bases, and 13 bases lay between the germline ends. The CDR3 spans 17 residues.

Points on this clone: The junction shows a germline mismatch at one end, possibly a read error. The chain links TRBV5-6 to TRBJ2-7, with TRBD2 matching 8 bases. Germline assignment: CDR1 SGHDT and CDR2 YYEEEE. The CDR3 has 12 amino acids. As DNA, the CDR3 is TGTGCCAGCAGCTTGGGTGGGACTAGAGGGATTTTC. Translating it yields CASSLGGTRGIF.